Each of the 27 T cell receptor beta chains below was sequenced from the same sample in a study of T cell responses to AZD1222 COVID-19 vaccine. Data came from immunoSEQ multiplex PCR; TCRdb stores just in-frame clones and leaves some out. Of around 140,000 clones listed, around 84% are singletons. Source: peripheral blood, taken 28 days after the second AZD1222 dose. These TCRs come from an adult who received the AZD1222 COVID-19 vaccine.

In its sample, this clone was seen once. The rearrangement links TRBV9 to TRBJ2-3; D is perhaps TRBD2 (5 bases). CDR3 size: 15 residues. V was cut by 4 bases and J by 2 bases, with 14 bases left in between. Germline V lookup: CDR1 SGDLS, CDR2 YYNGEE. CDR3 nucleotide sequence: TGTGCCAGCAGCCTCATTGCGGGTTTCACAGATACGCAGTATTTT. Translation gives CASSLIAGFTDTQYF.

This rearrangement joins TRBV4-1 to TRBJ1-6; perhaps TRBD1 as D (5 bases). The V gene's germline CDR1 is MGHRA and CDR2 YSYEKL. Trimming removed 3 bases at V and 3 bases at J, with 9 bases between. CDR3 length: 15 residues. CDR3 loop: CASSQQGGYNSPLHF. In nucleotides, the CDR3 is TGCGCCAGCAGCCAGCAGGGAGGCTATAATTCACCCCTCCACTTT.

The rearrangement links TRBV5-1 to TRBJ2-5; 10 positions agree with TRBD2. Trimming took 4 bases from V and 4 from J; bases not matched to a gene: 7. This CDR3 spans 15 amino acids. Germline V gene sequence: CDR1 SGHRS, CDR2 YFSETQ. CDR3 sequence: CASSGLSGGGETQYF. The CDR3 DNA sequence: TGCGCCAGCAGCGGCTTGAGCGGGGGGGGAGAGACCCAGTACTTC. The whole variable domain, remainder taken from reference TRBV5-1 and TRBJ2-5, is KAGVTQTPRYLIKTRGQQVTLSCSPISGHRSVSWYQQTPGQGLQFLFEYFSETQRNKGNFPGRFSGRQFSNSRSEMNVSTLELGDSALYLCASSGLSGGGETQYFGPGTRLLVL.

The rearrangement joins TRBV19 to TRBJ2-6, with D uncertain. Trimming left V 11 bases short and J 3 bases short, with 11 bases between. Germline CDR1 reads LNHDA; CDR2 reads SQIVND (reference sequence). CDR3 length: 13 amino acids. Here the CDR3 DNA reads TGTGCCTCTTGCGGTGTTGGGGCCAACGTCCTGACTTTC. This codes for CASCGVGANVLTF.

CDR3 bases: TGTGCCAGCAGTTACCCGGGGGAGGGTAGCGCAGATACGCAGTATTTT. Its protein is CASSYPGEGSADTQYF. This sequence joins TRBV6-5 and TRBJ2-3; 7 nucleotides align to TRBD2. The CDR3 runs to 16 residues. Germline trimming cut 2 bases from V and 4 bases from J; bases unmatched to any gene: 9. In germline, CDR1 is MNHEY, CDR2 SVGAGI.

The chain carries TRBV19 and TRBJ2-7, with unresolved D. CDR3 length: 15 amino acids. Trimming removed 0 bases at V and 6 bases at J, with 15 bases between. CDR1 and CDR2 (germline): LNHDA, SQIVND (reference sequence). The CDR3 coding sequence is TGTGCCAGTAGTATAGACTCTGCACATCCCTTCGAGCAGTACTTC. It yields the protein CASSIDSAHPFEQYF.

This sequence joins TRBV13 and TRBJ2-3; D is ambiguous. The CDR3 loop spans 15 amino acids. The germline V gene has CDR1 PRHDT and CDR2 FYEKMQ (reference sequence). V dropped 0 bases and J dropped 3 bases, with 10 bases sitting between them. The CDR3 reads CASSLGRFGTDTQYF. DNA for the CDR3: TGTGCCAGCAGCTTAGGCAGGTTTGGGACAGATACGCAGTATTTT.

V usage is TRBV19 and J usage is TRBJ2-1; no definite D call. CDR1 LNHDA and CDR2 SQIVND come from the germline V gene (reference sequence). Trimming shortened V by 7 bases and J by 0 bases, and 10 bases separated the two germline ends. The CDR3 runs 14 residues. CDR3 bases: TGTGCCAGTAAAAACTCAAACTCCTACAATGAGCAGTTCTTC. This encodes CASKNSNSYNEQFF.

V is TRBV7-2 and J is TRBJ2-7, with D perhaps given as TRBD1 or TRBD2 (6 bases each). Trimming cost V 5 bases and J 1 base, with 21 bases left between them. The CDR3 sequence is 17 residues long. Germline loops: CDR1 SGHTA, CDR2 FQGNSA. CDR3 loop: CASSPLTGVGGSYEQYF. CDR3 sequence (DNA): TGTGCCAGCAGCCCCCTTACGGGAGTAGGGGGTTCCTACGAGCAGTACTTC.

The rearrangement joins TRBV6-5 to TRBJ1-1; D gene uncertain. V lost 10 bases, J lost 1 base, and 13 bases lay in between. Germline-derived CDR1 and CDR2 are MNHEY and SVGAGI. The CDR3 has 13 amino acids. The CDR3 sequence: CATSLGTNTEAFF. The CDR3, as DNA: TGTGCCACCTCCCTGGGAACGAACACTGAAGCTTTCTTT.

V gene TRBV7-9 combines with J gene TRBJ1-1; D is unclear. The CDR3 is 13 amino acids. In germline, CDR1 is SEHNR, CDR2 FQNEAQ (reference sequence). V lost 5 bases, J lost 0 bases, and 7 bases lay in between. The CDR3 bases are TGTGCCAGCAGCCCGGCGGTGAACACTGAAGCTTTCTTT. Protein product: CASSPAVNTEAFF.

The chain recombines TRBV7-9 with TRBJ1-1; D gene ambiguous. V lost 1 base and J 11 bases, leaving 14 bases between the germline ends. Germline values: CDR1 SEHNR, CDR2 FQNEAQ (reference sequence). This CDR3 region has 13 residues. The DNA for the CDR3 is TGTGCCAGCAGCTTAGTGGCGGATCGGGCGGCTTTCTTT. Amino acids: CASSLVADRAAFF.

The chain uses TRBV18 and TRBJ1-2, with TRBD1 as a possible D gene (5 bases). CDR3 size: 15 residues. Trimming shortened V by 0 bases and J by 2 bases, and 10 bases separated the two germline ends. Germline assignment: CDR1 KGHSH and CDR2 LQKENI. Here the CDR3 reads CASSPPKGSNYGYTF. CDR3 in DNA: TGTGCCAGCTCACCACCTAAGGGGTCGAACTATGGCTACACCTTC.

The sample holds one count of this clone. V and J are TRBV4-2 and TRBJ2-7, with 7 bases identical to TRBD1. The trim removed 4 bases at V and 3 bases at J, leaving 3 bases unmatched. Germline loops: CDR1 LGHNA, CDR2 YNFKEQ. CDR3 length equals 13 residues. CDR3 sequence reads: CASSLQGDYEQYF. CDR3 coding DNA: TGTGCCAGCAGCCTTCAGGGGGACTACGAGCAGTACTTC.

This clone has just a few counts. For the CDR3, the DNA is TGTGCCAGCAGCCCTAACGTGCCTCGGGGGGTGTCGTATTTT. Translating gives CASSPNVPRGVSYF. The chain combines TRBV7-9 with TRBJ2-3; TRBD2 matches 7 bases. The CDR3 contains 14 residues. CDR1 is SEHNR and CDR2 is FQNEAQ in the germline V gene (reference sequence). The junction had 16 bases not matched to a gene; V was cut back by 5 bases and J by 14 bases.

V is TRBV5-4 and J is TRBJ1-1; D might be TRBD1 (6 bases). The V end was cut by 1 base, the J end by 1 base, with 11 bases between. CDR3 length equals 15 residues. Germline loops: CDR1 SGHNT, CDR2 YYREEE (reference sequence). CDR3 sequence: CASSLWDTSNTEAFF. The CDR3 coding sequence is TGTGCCAGCAGCTTGTGGGACACCTCGAACACTGAAGCTTTCTTT.

The genes are TRBV5-8 and TRBJ2-1, with 7 nucleotides matching TRBD1. Germline assignment: CDR1 SGHTS and CDR2 YDEGEE. The CDR3 consists of 15 residues. Losses at the gene ends were 2 bases for V and 1 base for J; bases not matched to a gene: 3. The CDR3 sequence is CASSLGQVSYNEQFF. The DNA of the CDR3 is TGTGCCAGCAGCTTAGGACAGGTATCCTACAATGAGCAGTTCTTC.

The rearrangement joins TRBV5-1 to TRBJ2-5; D is possibly TRBD2 (6 bases). Germline values: CDR1 SGHRS, CDR2 YFSETQ. The V end lost 0 bases, the J end lost 4 bases, and 13 bases lay between the germline ends. The CDR3 loop spans 15 amino acids. DNA of the CDR3: TGCGCCAGCAGCTTGGAGGAGGGGCAGAGAGAGACCCAGTACTTC. This codes for CASSLEEGQRETQYF.

The genes are TRBV7-9 and TRBJ1-5, with 9 bases identical to TRBD1. Germline V gene data show CDR1 as SEHNR and CDR2 as FQNEAQ (reference sequence). CDR3 length: 14 residues. J gave up 5 bases and V 5 bases, and 4 bases lay outside the gene matches. The CDR3, as DNA: TGTGCCAGCAGCGCAACAGGGGGCGATCAGCCCCAGCATTTT. It is translated as CASSATGGDQPQHF.

V usage is TRBV7-8 and J usage is TRBJ1-4; D unclear. From germline, CDR1 is SGHVS and CDR2 FQNEAQ. The CDR3 spans 15 residues. Deletions cut 3 bases from V and 0 bases from J, with 8 bases between. The CDR3 loop is CASSLTAATNEKLFF. CDR3 bases: TGTGCCAGCAGCTTGACGGCAGCAACTAATGAAAAACTGTTTTTT. The full variable domain, with the rest looked up from reference TRBV7-8 and TRBJ1-4, is GAGVSQSPRYKVAKRGQDVALRCDPISGHVSLFWYQQALGQGPEFLTYFQNEAQLDKSGLPSDRFFAERPEGSVSTLKIQRTQQEDSAVYLCASSLTAATNEKLFFGSGTQLSVL.

To note about this clone: A read error may produce the germline difference seen at one junction end. The rearrangement links TRBV2 to TRBJ2-5; 12 nucleotides match TRBD2. There are 14 residues in the CDR3. From germline, CDR1 is SNHLY and CDR2 FYNNEI. The DNA of the CDR3 is TGTGCCAGCACCAGCCTAGCGGGAGGGTCTGGAGGACACTTC. Its protein product is CASTSLAGGSGGHF.

The V call is TRBV10-3, the J call TRBJ2-3; TRBD2 might be the D (6 bases). The germline CDR1 and CDR2 sequences are ENHRY and SYGVKD. The CDR3 sequence is 14 residues long. V was clipped by 11 bases and J by 0 bases, with 15 bases between them. The CDR3 protein is CALSSDQSTDTQYF. DNA for the CDR3: TGTGCCCTCTCTAGCGACCAAAGCACAGATACGCAGTATTTT.

This sequence joins TRBV2 and TRBJ1-1; unclear D gene. The CDR3 runs 12 residues. V was cut by 5 bases and J by 10 bases, with 14 bases left in between. Per the germline V gene, CDR1 is SNHLY and CDR2 is FYNNEI. CDR3 protein: CASSYSVVVAFF. CDR3 nucleotides: TGTGCCAGCAGTTACTCCGTGGTGGTAGCTTTCTTT.

The rearrangement uses TRBV7-9 and TRBJ2-1; TRBD2 agrees at 8 bases. CDR1 and CDR2 from the germline V gene are SEHNR and FQNEAQ (reference sequence). This CDR3 contains 13 residues. V was pared by 7 bases and J by 5 bases, with 4 bases of the junction left unmatched. In nucleotides, the CDR3 is TGTGCCAGCAATGGCGGGGGGAACAATGAGCAGTTCTTC. Translated: CASNGGGNNEQFF.

This rearrangement joins TRBV18 to TRBJ1-5, with D possibly TRBD1 on 5 matching bases. V lost 3 bases and J 7 bases, leaving 16 bases between the germline ends. Germline CDR1 is KGHSH and CDR2 is LQKENI. CDR3 size: 15 residues. The CDR3 reads CASSPPLGGGQPQHF. The CDR3 DNA reads as TGTGCCAGCTCACCCCCATTGGGGGGAGGCCAGCCCCAGCATTTT.

The J gene is TRBJ1-2, the V gene TRBV29-1, with 9 bases lining up with TRBD1. Germline-derived CDR1 and CDR2 are SQVTM and ANQGSEA. The length of the CDR3 is 17 residues. V was clipped by 3 bases and J by 4 bases; unmatched bases: 15. The CDR3 DNA sequence: TGCAGCGTTGATGATTGGGACCGGGACAGGGTTCGCTATGGCTACACCTTC. Protein product: CSVDDWDRDRVRYGYTF. The entire variable domain, with the rest obtained from reference TRBV29-1 and TRBJ1-2, is as follows: SAVISQKPSRDICQRGTSLTIQCQVDSQVTMMFWYRQQPGQSLTLIATANQGSEATYESGFVIDKFPISRPNLTFSTLTVSNMSPEDSSIYLCSVDDWDRDRVRYGYTFGSGTRLTVV.

The chain employs TRBV5-6 and TRBJ1-2; 10 bases line up with TRBD1. Germline V gene sequence: CDR1 SGHDT, CDR2 YYEEEE. The length of the CDR3 is 15 residues. The junction had 9 bases not matched to a gene; V was cut back by 4 bases and J by 6 bases. CDR3 protein: CASSTWDRGLNGYTF. DNA for the CDR3: TGTGCCAGCAGCACCTGGGACAGGGGTCTCAATGGCTACACCTTC.